The sequence of this T cell receptor (beta chain) was determined in a study of blood T cell repertoires in COVID-19. Produced via immunoSEQ multiplex PCR; TCRdb's table is partial and in-frame only. In the table there are approximately 220,000 clones, around four fifths of which are singletons. Assignment of participants to cohorts was predicated upon participant-reported clinical history. Contact with a PCR-confirmed or clinician-diagnosed COVID-19 case occurred within 2 weeks of entry. Trimming cost V 5 bases and J 8 bases, with 12 bases left between them. Germline V lookup: CDR1 SGHVS, CDR2 FQNEAQ. This CDR3 has 12 residues.

The rearrangement uses TRBV7-8 and TRBJ1-1; D is uncertain. This TCR derives from a woman in her thirties or forties who had been exposed to COVID-19. Sequenced sample: PBMCs or T cells enriched from blood (not recorded which). CDR3 loop: CASSPPGFEAFF. Here the CDR3 DNA reads TGTGCCAGCAGCCCACCGGGTTTCGAAGCTTTCTTT.